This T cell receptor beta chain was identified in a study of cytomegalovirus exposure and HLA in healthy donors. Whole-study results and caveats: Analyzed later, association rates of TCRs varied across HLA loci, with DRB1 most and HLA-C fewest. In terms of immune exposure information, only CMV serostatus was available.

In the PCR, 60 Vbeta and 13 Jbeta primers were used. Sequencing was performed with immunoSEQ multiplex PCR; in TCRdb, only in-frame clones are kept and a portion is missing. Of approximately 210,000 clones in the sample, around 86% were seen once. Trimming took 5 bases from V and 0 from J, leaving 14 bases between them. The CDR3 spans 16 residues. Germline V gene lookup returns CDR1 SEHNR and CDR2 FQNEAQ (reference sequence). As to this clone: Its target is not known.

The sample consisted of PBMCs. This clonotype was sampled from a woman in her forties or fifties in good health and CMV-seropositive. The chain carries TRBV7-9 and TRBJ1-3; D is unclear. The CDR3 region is CASSPRLEISGNTIYF. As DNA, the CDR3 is TGTGCCAGCAGCCCTAGACTGGAAATCTCTGGAAACACCATATATTTT.